This T cell receptor beta chain derives from a study of CD8 T cells in ankylosing spondylitis. Study-wide findings and caveats: Apparently characteristic of ankylosing spondylitis blood was a TCR beta motif (eight highly homologous variants).

The authors made TCR beta libraries by quantitative 5'-RACE with molecular barcodes. TCRdb analysed the 5' RACE reads with MiXCR anew, one entry per CDR3 protein. The table has more than 650,000 distinct CDR3 sequences, over 9.5% seen once. This clonotype occurred a few times. Its antigen remains unidentified. Deletions cut 5 bases from V and 3 bases from J, with 5 bases between. Germline assignment: CDR1 DFQATT and CDR2 SNEGSKA (reference sequence). The CDR3 sequence is 11 residues long. Sequenced sample: blood, either unsorted or a sorted T cell fraction (not recorded which). The chain combines TRBV20-1 with TRBJ1-5; no reliable D call. This TCR derives from a male donor with ankylosing spondylitis. CDR3 in amino acids: CSASHNQPQHF. CDR3 nucleotide sequence: TGCAGTGCTTCCCACAATCAGCCCCAGCATTTT.